These 9 T cell receptor beta chains were all obtained from the same sample, sequenced in a study of patients and donors after allogeneic stem cell transplantation. MiXCR was run by TCRdb on the RT-PCR reads, yielding one entry per CDR3 protein. The table includes about 200,000 distinct CDR3 sequences, less than 45% detected once. The sample taken for sequencing was blood, either unsorted or a sorted T cell fraction (not recorded which). The source is a human donor who was either an allogeneic HSCT recipient or a stem cell or donor lymphocyte infusion donor (not recorded which). It is not recorded whose cells these are; they may come from a transplant donor.

The genes are TRBV7-6 and TRBJ2-3, with a weak D call TRBD2 (5 bases). V dropped 2 bases and J dropped 4 bases, with 13 bases sitting between them. This CDR3 has 15 residues. CDR1 and CDR2 (germline): SGHVS, FNYEAQ. CDR3 in amino acids: CASSLKWEISDTQYF. The DNA of the CDR3 is TGTGCCAGCAGCTTAAAGTGGGAGATCTCAGATACGCAGTATTTT.

This clonotype was recorded a few times. The chain recombines TRBV12-3 or TRBV12-4 with TRBJ1-5; D unresolved. This CDR3 comprises 13 residues. The V end was cut by 3 bases, the J end by 5 bases, with 8 bases between. The CDR3 DNA follows: TGTGCCAGCAGTTTGTTGTGGGATCAGCCCCAGCATTTT. Its protein product is CASSLLWDQPQHF.

The CDR3 DNA reads TGTGCCAGCAGTTTATTAGCGGGAGTGGAGGAGACCCAGTACTTC. It is translated as CASSLLAGVEETQYF. This chain uses TRBV12-3 or TRBV12-4 with TRBJ2-5; TRBD2 agrees at 9 bases. The V gene end was trimmed by 2 bases and the J gene end by 5 bases; junction bases not matched to a gene: 6. The CDR3 spans 15 residues.

The gene calls are TRBV29-1 and TRBJ1-4; 9 bases map to TRBD1. J lost 8 bases, V lost 6 bases, and 10 bases had no gene match. This CDR3 has 14 residues. Per the germline V gene, CDR1 is SQVTM and CDR2 is ANQGSEA. The DNA of the CDR3 is TGCAGCGTCCTACCGGGACAGGGAAGCGAAAAACTGTTTTTT. As protein: CSVLPGQGSEKLFF.

This sequence joins TRBV9 and TRBJ2-3; 7 bases align to TRBD1. After removal of 0 bases from V and 2 bases from J, the junction contained 12 bases not matched to a gene. The germline gives CDR1 SGDLS, CDR2 YYNGEE. This CDR3 spans 18 amino acids. CDR3 amino acids: CASSVATKGAIPTDTQYF. As DNA, the CDR3 is TGTGCCAGCAGCGTAGCTACGAAGGGGGCAATCCCCACAGATACGCAGTATTTT.

This chain connects TRBV9 to TRBJ1-1; TRBD1 matches at 7 bases. CDR1 is SGDLS and CDR2 is YYNGEE in the germline V gene. V gave up 3 bases and J gave up 1 base; unmatched junction bases: 6. The CDR3 spans 15 residues. The CDR3 DNA follows: TGTGCCAGCAGCGCCTCAGGACAGGCGAACACTGAAGCTTTCTTT. Encoded protein: CASSASGQANTEAFF.

This clonotype was detected only a few times. V is TRBV20-1 and J is TRBJ1-3, with 8 bases aligning to TRBD1. The CDR3 totals 16 residues. Germline CDR1 is DFQATT and CDR2 is SNEGSKA (reference sequence). The junction had 9 bases not matched to a gene; V was cut back by 5 bases and J by 0 bases. The CDR3 DNA reads TGCAGTGCTCGGGACAGGAACCTCAGCTCTGGAAACACCATATATTTT. It specifies CSARDRNLSSGNTIYF.

The CDR3 loop is CSVELLAGRADTQYF. For the CDR3, the DNA is TGCAGCGTTGAGTTACTAGCGGGTAGGGCAGATACGCAGTATTTT. The chain is built from TRBV29-1 and TRBJ2-3; TRBD2 agrees at 9 bases. The germline gives CDR1 SQVTM, CDR2 ANQGSEA. J gave up 4 bases and V 3 bases, and 8 bases lay outside the gene matches. The CDR3 extends over 15 amino acids.

This clonotype was picked up a small number of times. The chain has TRBV27 and TRBJ1-1, with 8 bases aligning to TRBD1. V lost 5 bases and J lost 3; bases outside the gene matches: 5. Per germline, CDR1 MNHEY and CDR2 SMNVEV (reference sequence). The CDR3 runs to 14 residues. CDR3 loop: CASSIHRGDTEAFF. The CDR3 region has the DNA TGTGCCAGCAGTATCCACAGGGGGGACACTGAAGCTTTCTTT.